This T cell receptor beta chain was recorded in a study of response to subunit inactivated influenza vaccine. V was clipped by 5 bases and J by 2 bases, with 13 bases between them. In germline, CDR1 is SGHTA, CDR2 FQGNSA. The CDR3 runs 14 residues. General observations from the study: The authors proposed limited new T cell recruitment per seasonal influenza vaccination.

MiXCR was run by TCRdb on the RT-PCR reads, yielding one entry per CDR3 protein. The table records more than 450,000 distinct CDR3 sequences, under 9% of them present only once. This clonotype was detected many times. The antigen is unknown. This TCR was sampled from a man aged 45 to 70 who received an inactivated influenza vaccine. V is TRBV7-2 and J is TRBJ2-7; unclear D gene. The sequenced sample was PBMCs from blood, obtained around 25 months after vaccination. CDR3 coding DNA: TGTGCCAGCAGCCCAAATAGACAAACCTACGAGCAGTACTTC. Encoded protein: CASSPNRQTYEQYF.